Presented here are 30 T cell receptor beta chains from one specimen sequenced in a study of blood T cell repertoires in COVID-19. Clones were read by immunoSEQ multiplex PCR, and TCRdb kept only the in-frame ones, dropping some. This table has approximately 190,000 clones, 87% appearing once. Sequencing input: peripheral blood. The receptor source for this set is a man between 60 and 70 years old with active or convalescent COVID-19.

The chain couples TRBV29-1 to TRBJ1-1, with D perhaps TRBD1 (6 bases). Germline CDR1 and CDR2: SQVTM and ANQGSEA. V was shortened by 7 bases and J by 0 bases, with 12 bases between the two germline ends. The CDR3 contains 13 residues. DNA for the CDR3: TGCAGCGCCCGGACAGAATTGAACACTGAAGCTTTCTTT. Encoded protein: CSARTELNTEAFF.

Here the CDR3 DNA reads TGTGCCAGCAGTCTAGGGACTAGCGGGGGCCCCACAGATACGCAGTATTTT. Its translation: CASSLGTSGGPTDTQYF. The genes are TRBV9 and TRBJ2-3; TRBD2 agrees at 14 bases. Germline assignment: CDR1 SGDLS and CDR2 YYNGEE. Trimming took 5 bases from V and 2 from J; bases not matched to a gene: 7. CDR3 size: 17 residues. The variable domain in full, with the rest retrieved from reference TRBV9 and TRBJ2-3, is DSGVTQTPKHLITATGQRVTLRCSPRSGDLSVYWYQQSLDQGLQFLIQYYNGEERAKGNILERFSAQQFPDLHSELNLSSLELGDSALYFCASSLGTSGGPTDTQYFGPGTRLTVL.

V usage is TRBV19 and J usage is TRBJ1-1; D possibly corresponds to TRBD1 (5 bases). Between the trimmed V and J ends, which lost 5 bases and 5 bases, there was a span of 24 bases. Per the germline V gene, CDR1 is LNHDA and CDR2 is SQIVND (reference sequence). This CDR3 is built from 17 residues. CDR3 residues: CASSVLDNQGKGTEAFF. CDR3 sequence (DNA): TGTGCCAGTAGTGTCTTGGATAACCAGGGAAAGGGTACTGAAGCTTTCTTT. Full variable domain (missing parts from reference TRBV19 and TRBJ1-1): DGGITQSPKYLFRKEGQNVTLSCEQNLNHDAMYWYRQDPGQGLRLIYYSQIVNDFQKGDIAEGYSVSREKKESFPLTVTSAQKNPTAFYLCASSVLDNQGKGTEAFFGQGTRLTVV.

V is TRBV6-5 and J is TRBJ1-5; maybe TRBD1 (5 bases). Trimming cost V 5 bases and J 4 bases, with 9 bases left between them. Germline V CDR1 and CDR2: MNHEY, SVGAGI. The CDR3 loop spans 13 amino acids. For the CDR3, the DNA is TGTGCCAGCAGTCCCCAGGGAAATCAGCCCCAGCATTTT. Its protein product is CASSPQGNQPQHF.

V gene TRBV2 combines with J gene TRBJ1-2; 10 bases line up with TRBD1. CDR3 size: 13 residues. The J segment lost 6 bases and the V segment lost 5 bases, leaving 3 bases of the junction unmatched. Germline CDR1 and CDR2: SNHLY and FYNNEI. CDR3 DNA: TGTGCCAGCAGTATGGACAGGGGGAATGGCTACACCTTC. This translates into CASSMDRGNGYTF.

Written as DNA, the CDR3 is TGTGCCACCAGTGATTTGTTTCACATATTAGAGGCCGGGGAGCTGTTTTTT. Translating gives CATSDLFHILEAGELFF. The J gene is TRBJ2-2, the V gene TRBV24-1; D is ambiguous. Germline values: CDR1 KGHDR, CDR2 SFDVKD. CDR3 size: 17 residues. V was clipped by 0 bases and J by 6 bases, with 16 bases between them.

The chain has TRBV9 and TRBJ2-7, with D possibly being TRBD1 (5 bases). CDR3 length: 14 residues. Germline CDR1 reads SGDLS; CDR2 reads YYNGEE. The germline V and J ends were trimmed by 0 bases and 1 base, with 8 bases remaining between them. CDR3 protein: CASSVDQGSYEQYF. The CDR3 region has the DNA TGTGCCAGCAGCGTAGATCAGGGATCCTACGAGCAGTACTTC.

The chain is built from TRBV20-1 and TRBJ1-2; D gene uncertain. Germline loops: CDR1 DFQATT, CDR2 SNEGSKA (reference sequence). The CDR3 totals 11 residues. Trimming cost V 6 bases and J 4 bases, with 9 bases left between them. CDR3 sequence: CSATVTYGYTF. The CDR3 region has the DNA TGCAGTGCAACAGTCACCTATGGCTACACCTTC.

V gene TRBV21-1 combines with J gene TRBJ2-1; TRBD1 is the table's D call, not checked against the DNA. TRBV21-1 is flagged as a pseudogene. This CDR3 spans 15 amino acids. CDR3 DNA sequence: TGTGCCAGCAGCAAAGAGGGACAGATTTACAATGAGCAGTTCTTC. Protein sequence: CASSKEGQIYNEQFF.

The CDR3, as DNA: TGTGCCAGCAGCCTGGAAGGTGCGCGGAGCTACACCTTC. It yields the protein CASSLEGARSYTF. This chain connects TRBV5-4 to TRBJ1-2; no clear D. Germline V gene lookup returns CDR1 SGHNT and CDR2 YYREEE (reference sequence). The CDR3 totals 13 residues. V was clipped by 4 bases and J by 9 bases, with 16 bases between them.

In this sample, this clone turned up a few times. J is TRBJ1-2 and V is TRBV7-8, with D tentatively TRBD1 (5 bases). The CDR3 spans 13 residues. Trimming left V 5 bases short and J 6 bases short, with 13 bases between. Per germline, CDR1 SGHVS and CDR2 FQNEAQ. The CDR3 sequence: CASSTRWGDGYTF. In nucleotides, the CDR3 is TGTGCCAGCAGCACCCGCTGGGGGGATGGCTACACCTTC.

The gene calls are TRBV19 and TRBJ2-3, with TRBD1 identical over 8 bases. CDR1 LNHDA and CDR2 SQIVND come from the germline V gene (reference sequence). The CDR3 length is 14 residues. Trimming at V came to 5 bases and at J to 0 bases, leaving 1 base not matched to a gene. CDR3 nucleotides: TGTGCCAGTAGTGACAGGGGAAGCACAGATACGCAGTATTTT. Translation gives CASSDRGSTDTQYF.

This sequence joins TRBV6-1 and TRBJ2-5; D gene ambiguous. Between the trimmed V and J ends, which lost 3 bases and 5 bases, there was a span of 10 bases. CDR3 length: 13 residues. In germline, CDR1 is MNHNS, CDR2 SASEGT. For the CDR3, the DNA is TGTGCCAGCAGTGATCAGGTGTTGGAGACCCAGTACTTC. Translation gives CASSDQVLETQYF.

J is TRBJ1-1 and V is TRBV5-6; D may be TRBD1 (5 bases). The germline V and J ends were trimmed by 5 bases and 1 base, with 9 bases remaining between them. The germline V gene has CDR1 SGHDT and CDR2 YYEEEE. The CDR3 has 13 amino acids. For the CDR3, the DNA is TGTGCCAGCAGTTTAGACAGGAACACTGAAGCTTTCTTT. Encoded protein: CASSLDRNTEAFF.

This clone was counted a single time. The rearrangement links TRBV5-6 to TRBJ1-1; D is unclear. V gave up 3 bases and J gave up 6 bases, with 15 bases separating them. CDR1 and CDR2 (germline): SGHDT, YYEEEE. This CDR3 spans 14 amino acids. CDR3 nucleotide sequence: TGTGCCAGCAGCTCGTTCTCAGGTGTACCTGAAGCTTTCTTT. Its protein product is CASSSFSGVPEAFF.

The genes are TRBV5-1 and TRBJ2-2; no clear D. CDR3 length: 13 amino acids. The germline V and J ends were trimmed by 4 bases and 8 bases, with 12 bases remaining between them. Germline CDR1 reads SGHRS; CDR2 reads YFSETQ. Here the CDR3 DNA reads TGCGCCAGCAGCCACCCAGAGGCGGGGGAGCTGTTTTTT. It encodes CASSHPEAGELFF.

The chain has TRBV20-1 and TRBJ1-2, with D uncertain. The germline V gene encodes CDR1 DFQATT and CDR2 SNEGSKA (reference sequence). V was trimmed by 3 bases and J by 3 bases, leaving 14 bases between them. The CDR3 contains 14 residues. In DNA, the CDR3 is TGCAGTGCTAGTATCCTTGGAGGAGACTATGGCTACACCTTC. This sequence encodes CSASILGGDYGYTF.

The rearrangement uses TRBV11-2 and TRBJ1-6; 9 nucleotides match TRBD1. The CDR3 is 13 residues long. With 4 bases clipped from V and 8 bases from J, the junction kept 0 bases outside the gene matches. Germline values: CDR1 SGHAT, CDR2 FQNNGV. CDR3 bases: TGTGCCAGCAGCTGGGACAGGGATTCACCCCTCCACTTT. Protein: CASSWDRDSPLHF.

V and J are TRBV29-1 and TRBJ1-5; 8 bases fit TRBD1. Trimming cost V 2 bases and J 7 bases; bases outside gene matches: 4. CDR1 SQVTM and CDR2 ANQGSEA come from the germline V gene. The CDR3 runs 13 residues. CDR3 DNA: TGCAGCGTTGAAACAGGGGGAGGACAGCCCCAGCATTTT. Its translation is CSVETGGGQPQHF. The full variable domain, its missing parts supplied by reference TRBV29-1 and TRBJ1-5, is SAVISQKPSRDICQRGTSLTIQCQVDSQVTMMFWYRQQPGQSLTLIATANQGSEATYESGFVIDKFPISRPNLTFSTLTVSNMSPEDSSIYLCSVETGGGQPQHFGDGTRLSIL.

With regard to this clone: One junction end disagrees with the germline gene, perhaps due to a read error. This chain joins TRBV6-1 and TRBJ1-5; D may be TRBD1 (6 bases). This CDR3 has 15 amino acids. Germline V lookup: CDR1 MNHNS, CDR2 SASEGT. Written as DNA, the CDR3 is TGTGCCAGCAGGGAAGGACAGCAGATTAATCAGCCCCAGCATTTT. Residues: CASREGQQINQPQHF.

This clone occurred a few times. DNA for the CDR3: TGTGCCAGCAGCTTAGCCGGGGGGGTCCATCAAGAGACCCAGTACTTC. Protein product: CASSLAGGVHQETQYF. This chain links TRBV7-8 with TRBJ2-5; the match to TRBD2 covers 8 bases. The V and J ends lost 0 bases and 2 bases, in that order; junction bases with no gene match: 5. This CDR3 has 16 residues. The germline gives CDR1 SGHVS, CDR2 FQNEAQ. Variable domain in full (rest from reference TRBV7-8 and TRBJ2-5): GAGVSQSPRYKVAKRGQDVALRCDPISGHVSLFWYQQALGQGPEFLTYFQNEAQLDKSGLPSDRFFAERPEGSVSTLKIQRTQQEDSAVYLCASSLAGGVHQETQYFGPGTRLLVL.

The rearrangement joins TRBV27 to TRBJ2-3; the match to TRBD2 covers 8 bases. The CDR3 contains 15 residues. Germline assignment: CDR1 MNHEY and CDR2 SMNVEV (reference sequence). V lost 5 bases and J lost 2; bases outside the gene matches: 6. CDR3 protein: CASSARAGATDTQYF. CDR3 bases: TGTGCCAGCAGTGCTCGAGCGGGGGCCACAGATACGCAGTATTTT.

The rearrangement joins TRBV10-2 to TRBJ1-2; D gene ambiguous. The CDR3 loop spans 11 amino acids. Germline loops: CDR1 WSHSY, CDR2 SAAADI. With 8 bases removed from V and 3 bases from J, the gap between germline ends came to 7 bases. The CDR3 bases are TGCGCCAGCGGCTTTGACTATGGCTACACCTTC. Translation gives CASGFDYGYTF.

This chain connects TRBV9 to TRBJ2-5; 8 nucleotides agree with TRBD1. After removal of 0 bases from V and 2 bases from J, the junction contained 0 bases not matched to a gene. Per germline, CDR1 SGDLS and CDR2 YYNGEE. The CDR3 runs 14 residues. The CDR3 region has the DNA TGTGCCAGCAGCGTAGACAGGGGGCAAGAGACCCAGTACTTC. This encodes CASSVDRGQETQYF.

The gene calls are TRBV24-1 and TRBJ2-5, with 7 bases matching TRBD1. Looked up from germline, CDR1 is KGHDR and CDR2 is SFDVKD. Germline trimming cut 10 bases from V and 4 bases from J; bases unmatched to any gene: 8. The CDR3 covers 13 residues. CDR3: CATRDSRRETQYF. The CDR3 DNA reads as TGTGCCACTAGGGACAGTAGGAGAGAGACCCAGTACTTC.

The chain joins TRBV7-9 to TRBJ2-2; TRBD2 is a possible D gene (6 bases). V was cut by 2 bases and J by 3 bases, with 16 bases left in between. CDR3 length: 17 residues. Germline V CDR1 and CDR2: SEHNR, FQNEAQ (reference sequence). CDR3 region: CASSLLGGDRYTGELFF. The CDR3 DNA follows: TGTGCCAGCAGCTTATTAGGCGGGGATCGGTACACCGGGGAGCTGTTTTTT.

This rearrangement joins TRBV5-6 to TRBJ1-6, with 7 bases aligning to TRBD1. Losses at the gene ends were 4 bases for V and 0 bases for J; bases not matched to a gene: 4. The germline CDR1 and CDR2 sequences are SGHDT and YYEEEE. CDR3 length equals 16 residues. In DNA, the CDR3 is TGTGCCAGCAGCCCAGGGGGAAGCTCCTATAATTCACCCCTCCACTTT. This gives the protein CASSPGGSSYNSPLHF.

This chain joins TRBV5-1 and TRBJ2-5, with no clear D. From germline, CDR1 is SGHRS and CDR2 YFSETQ. This CDR3 is 12 amino acids long. Trimming stripped 4 bases from V and 4 bases from J, with 8 bases between. The CDR3 coding sequence is TGCGCCAGCAGCCGAGATACAGAGACCCAGTACTTC. Translating gives CASSRDTETQYF.

This rearrangement joins TRBV29-1 to TRBJ2-7, with 9 bases identical to TRBD1. The junction had 7 bases not matched to a gene; V was cut back by 7 bases and J by 3 bases. Germline V lookup: CDR1 SQVTM, CDR2 ANQGSEA. This CDR3 is built from 13 residues. In nucleotides, the CDR3 is TGCAGCGGAGGGACAGGGAATTACTACGAGCAGTACTTC. As protein: CSGGTGNYYEQYF.

This chain connects TRBV5-4 to TRBJ1-1, with no clear D. Germline CDR1 SGHNT, CDR2 YYREEE (reference sequence). Trimming stripped 4 bases from V and 1 base from J, with 17 bases between. The CDR3 consists of 16 residues. The CDR3 here is CASSPDSIAPNTEAFF. In nucleotides, the CDR3 is TGTGCCAGCAGCCCGGACTCCATAGCCCCGAACACTGAAGCTTTCTTT.